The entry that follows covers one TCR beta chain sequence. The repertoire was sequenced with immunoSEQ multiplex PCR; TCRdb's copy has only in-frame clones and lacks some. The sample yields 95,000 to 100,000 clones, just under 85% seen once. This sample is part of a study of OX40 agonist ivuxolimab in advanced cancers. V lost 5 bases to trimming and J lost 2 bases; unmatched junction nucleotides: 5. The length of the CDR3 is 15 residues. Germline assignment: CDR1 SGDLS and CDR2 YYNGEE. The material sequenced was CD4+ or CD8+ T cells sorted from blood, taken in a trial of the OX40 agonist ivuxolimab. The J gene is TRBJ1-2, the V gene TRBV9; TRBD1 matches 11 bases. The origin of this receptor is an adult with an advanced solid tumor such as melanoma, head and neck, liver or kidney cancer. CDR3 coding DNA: TGTGCCAGCAGGGGGACAGGGGGTTTGAACTATGGCTACACCTTC. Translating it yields CASRGTGGLNYGYTF.